Listed here are 2 T cell receptor beta chains from one sample, sequenced in a study of blood T cell repertoires in COVID-19. TCRdb's table, derived via immunoSEQ multiplex PCR, lists solely in-frame clones and lacks some. The table includes about 120,000 clones, around 86% detected once. Sequenced input: peripheral blood. These receptors were obtained from a man aged 35 to 55 with acute or convalescent COVID-19.

The rearrangement links TRBV11-2 to TRBJ2-1; 11 bases line up with TRBD2. CDR1 is SGHAT and CDR2 is FQNNGV in the germline V gene. J was trimmed by 8 bases and V by 5 bases; bases with no gene match: 8. This CDR3 is 15 amino acids long. CDR3 loop: CASSLLAGGPHEQFF. The CDR3 DNA reads as TGTGCCAGCAGCCTCTTAGCGGGGGGGCCGCATGAGCAGTTCTTC.

The rearrangement uses TRBV6-5 and TRBJ2-7; TRBD2 matches 9 bases. CDR1 and CDR2 from the germline V gene are MNHEY and SVGAGI. CDR3 length: 14 amino acids. The V and J ends lost 8 bases and 7 bases, in that order; junction bases with no gene match: 12. In DNA, the CDR3 is TGTGCCAGCGGGCTTAGCGGGAGCATGAAAGAGCAGTACTTC. Amino acid sequence: CASGLSGSMKEQYF.